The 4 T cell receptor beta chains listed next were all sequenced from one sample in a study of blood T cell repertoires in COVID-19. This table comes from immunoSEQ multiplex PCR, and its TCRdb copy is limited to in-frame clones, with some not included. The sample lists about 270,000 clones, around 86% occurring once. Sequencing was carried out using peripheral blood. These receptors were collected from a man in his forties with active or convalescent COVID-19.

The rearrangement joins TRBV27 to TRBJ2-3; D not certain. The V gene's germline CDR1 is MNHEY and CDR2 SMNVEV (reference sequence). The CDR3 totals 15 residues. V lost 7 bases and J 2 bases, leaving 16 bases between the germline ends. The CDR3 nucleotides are TGTGCCAGCACCCAGGCCGCACGCTACACAGATACGCAGTATTTT. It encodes CASTQAARYTDTQYF.

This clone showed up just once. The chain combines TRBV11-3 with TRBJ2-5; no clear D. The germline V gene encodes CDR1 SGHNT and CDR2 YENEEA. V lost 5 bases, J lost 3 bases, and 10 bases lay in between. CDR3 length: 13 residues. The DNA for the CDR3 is TGTGCCAGCAGCATTAATGGAGAAGAGACCCAGTACTTC. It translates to CASSINGEETQYF.

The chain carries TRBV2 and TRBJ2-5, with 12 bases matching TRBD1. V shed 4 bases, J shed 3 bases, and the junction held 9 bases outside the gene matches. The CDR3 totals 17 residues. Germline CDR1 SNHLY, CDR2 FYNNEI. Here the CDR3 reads CASSGAPGQGAEETQYF. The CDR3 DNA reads TGTGCCAGCAGTGGAGCCCCGGGACAGGGGGCTGAAGAGACCCAGTACTTC.

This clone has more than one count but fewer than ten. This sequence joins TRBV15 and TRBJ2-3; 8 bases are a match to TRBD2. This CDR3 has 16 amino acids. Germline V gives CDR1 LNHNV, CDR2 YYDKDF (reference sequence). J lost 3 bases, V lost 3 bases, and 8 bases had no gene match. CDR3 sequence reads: CATSRGTSGRTDTQYF. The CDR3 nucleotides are TGTGCCACCAGCAGGGGTACTAGCGGCCGAACAGATACGCAGTATTTT.